This TCR beta chain appears in the sequencing data of a study of cytomegalovirus exposure and HLA in healthy donors. Comments on this clone: What it recognizes is unknown.

Deletions cut 0 bases from V and 5 bases from J, with 13 bases between. The CDR3 consists of 16 residues. Germline assignment: CDR1 SGHVS and CDR2 FQNEAQ. Repertoires were generated with immunoSEQ multiplex PCR, while TCRdb's copy carries only in-frame clones and drops some. The sample contains about 160,000 clones, around four fifths of which appear only once. Study observations and caveats: Most TCR sequences showed up rarely, but some public TCRs showed up in many donors.

The sequenced sample consisted of PBMCs. The TCR originated in a man between 25 and 39 years old in good health and CMV-seropositive. The chain recombines TRBV7-8 with TRBJ1-4, with a weak D call TRBD1 (6 bases). The CDR3 reads CASSLAAGGVNEKLFF. CDR3 in DNA: TGTGCCAGCAGCTTAGCCGCGGGGGGCGTGAATGAAAAACTGTTTTTT.